The rows below give T cell receptor beta chains drawn from one sample of a study of blood T cell repertoires in COVID-19. TCRdb's table, derived via immunoSEQ multiplex PCR, lists solely in-frame clones and lacks some. The sample shows under 450,000 clones, about 90% of them seen only once. Sequencing was done on a sample of PBMCs or T cells enriched from blood (not recorded which). The receptor source for this set is a man under 40 who had recovered from COVID-19. The conserved cysteine and the conserved F or W are not part of the CDR3 here.

V gene	J gene	CDR3 protein
TRBV7-2	TRBJ2-1	ASSSTGASYNEQF
TRBV28	TRBJ1-3	ASSPPGSAPGTIY
TRBV19	TRBJ2-3	ASSSSGTSADTQY
TRBV7-9	TRBJ1-2	ASSSSSDSNGYT
TRBV3-1/TRBV3-2	TRBJ2-1	ASSPSGGYNEQF
TRBV29-1	TRBJ2-7	SVWTGVAAPYEQY
TRBV9	TRBJ2-7	ASSVGSPGEQY
TRBV15	TRBJ1-2	ATSNPGQHYGYT
TRBV5-1	TRBJ2-7	ASSLGQGISYEQY
TRBV7-9	TRBJ1-1	ASSLGGGVTEAF
TRBV6-5	TRBJ2-1	ASSYAGSTYNEQF
TRBV18	TRBJ1-4	ASSPGQGFTNEKLF
TRBV7-8	TRBJ2-2	ASSLLTRANTGELF
TRBV2	TRBJ1-3	ASSVDSLSGNTIY
TRBV25-1	TRBJ2-3	ASSGTGGRSTQY
TRBV9	TRBJ2-5	ASSIGTGGLETQY
TRBV27	TRBJ2-6	ASSFLSGANVLT
TRBV19	TRBJ1-6	ASSDGTGRNSPLH
TRBV14	TRBJ2-2	ASSQGGSLGELF
TRBV7-3	TRBJ2-1	ASSLTSGGASEQF
TRBV5-1	TRBJ1-2	ASSFGDYGYT
TRBV4-1	TRBJ1-4	ASSQGGTQGREKLF
TRBV5-8	TRBJ1-2	ASSLGGTGVYGYT
TRBV30	TRBJ1-1	AWSTLDRGNTEAF
TRBV11-2	TRBJ2-1	ASSLQRGYEQF
TRBV2	TRBJ1-5	ASRVAESVNQPQH
TRBV27	TRBJ2-3	ASSLRGGLFSDTQY
TRBV9	TRBJ2-3	ASSVVMSDTQY
TRBV6-5	TRBJ2-2	ASRHGEGTGELF
TRBV4-2	TRBJ1-1	ASSQAPQGNTEAF
TRBV19	TRBJ1-6	ASSTGTEPLH
TRBV6-5	TRBJ1-5	ASRQGAVNQPQH
TRBV18	TRBJ2-5	ASSRGNQETQY
TRBV25-1	TRBJ2-2	ASRDSGELF
TRBV20-1	TRBJ2-4	SAIEGGKNIQY